This is a list of T cell receptor beta chains from one sample in a study of blood T cells in healthy people across ages. TCRdb analysed the 5' RACE reads with MiXCR anew, one entry per CDR3 protein. The table has approximately 1,000,000 distinct CDR3 sequences, roughly two fifths seen once. Sequenced: blood. These receptors came from a young man in good health. Both conserved end residues are part of each CDR3. A D gene is named only where the DNA matches it firmly.

TRBV6-1 | - | CASTSQGGGYQPQHF
TRBV28 | - | CASSATAAPDTQYF
TRBV15 | - | CATSRERGEGYTF
TRBV3-1 | TRBD1 | CASSHRGGVGYTF
TRBV12-3/TRBV12-4 | TRBD1 | CASSLRQGVPRTDTQYF
TRBV7-2 | TRBD1 | CASSSRQGEISDTQYF
TRBV21-1 | - | CAKTGSNEQFF
TRBV20-1 | - | CSARAAPTVYNEQYF
TRBV6-1 | - | CASSESGANYGYTF
TRBV7-2 | TRBD2 | CASSRGGDVGELFF
TRBV7-2 | TRBD2 | CASSLNSGEAQYF
TRBV7-3 | - | CASNRGGNLVFSEAFF
TRBV13 | TRBD1 | CASSTLSGGEQYF
TRBV4-1 | - | CASSQDNSKDGYTF
TRBV20-1 | TRBD1 | CSAKGTGHKGTQYF
TRBV14 | - | CASSPTMASQNTEAFF
TRBV11-2 | - | CASSLAPDYYEQYF
TRBV7-9 | - | CASSLGAGLDGYTF
TRBV9 | - | CASSGPQHF
TRBV20-1 | - | CSARYTWANSPLHF
TRBV3-1 | - | CASSQRGNGPFF
TRBV4-2 | - | CASSQDAGDTGYQPQHF
TRBV2 | - | CASRDPDGGDTQYF
TRBV5-1 | TRBD2 | CASSACAAGGPVTQYF
TRBV29-1 | - | CSVVVHGTANTEAFF
TRBV12-3/TRBV12-4 | - | CSSSLTSGVNEQFF
TRBV7-2 | - | CASSYPGRDNEKLFF
TRBV12-3/TRBV12-4 | - | CASSLGREGEAFF
TRBV10-3 | - | CAISEFRQALQNTEAFF
TRBV21-1 | - | CASSKVWADLAKNIQYF